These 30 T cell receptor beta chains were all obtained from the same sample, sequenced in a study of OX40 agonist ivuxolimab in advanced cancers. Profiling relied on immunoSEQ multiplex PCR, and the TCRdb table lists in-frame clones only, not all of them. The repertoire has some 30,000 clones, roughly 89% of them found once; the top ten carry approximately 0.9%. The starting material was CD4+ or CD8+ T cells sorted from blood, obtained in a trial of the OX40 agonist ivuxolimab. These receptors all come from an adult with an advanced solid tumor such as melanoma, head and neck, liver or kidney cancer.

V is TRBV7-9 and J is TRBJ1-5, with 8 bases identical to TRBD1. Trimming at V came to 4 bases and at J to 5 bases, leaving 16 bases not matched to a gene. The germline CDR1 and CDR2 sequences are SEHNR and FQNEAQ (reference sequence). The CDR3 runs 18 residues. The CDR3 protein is CASSSTGARTNPYQPQHF. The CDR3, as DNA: TGTGCCAGCAGCTCGACAGGGGCACGTACTAATCCCTATCAGCCCCAGCATTTT.

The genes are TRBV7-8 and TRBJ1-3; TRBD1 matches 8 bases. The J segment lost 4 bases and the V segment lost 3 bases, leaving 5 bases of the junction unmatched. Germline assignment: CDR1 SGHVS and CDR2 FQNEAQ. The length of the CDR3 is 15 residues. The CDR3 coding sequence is TGTGCCAGCAGCTTCTCCCAGGGGGCAGGAAACACCATATATTTT. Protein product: CASSFSQGAGNTIYF.

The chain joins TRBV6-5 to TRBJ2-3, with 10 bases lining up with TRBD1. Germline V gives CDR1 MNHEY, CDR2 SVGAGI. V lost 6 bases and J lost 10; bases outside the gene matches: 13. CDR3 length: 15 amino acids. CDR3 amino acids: CASRPGQGEGVAQYF. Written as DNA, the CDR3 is TGTGCCAGCAGACCCGGACAGGGGGAAGGGGTTGCGCAGTATTTT.

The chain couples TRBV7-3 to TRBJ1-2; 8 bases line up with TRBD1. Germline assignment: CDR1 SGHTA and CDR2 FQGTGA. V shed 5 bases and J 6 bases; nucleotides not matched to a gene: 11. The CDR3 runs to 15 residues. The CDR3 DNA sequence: TGTGCCAGCAGCCCAACCCCGACAGGGGTAGATGGCTACACCTTC. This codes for CASSPTPTGVDGYTF.

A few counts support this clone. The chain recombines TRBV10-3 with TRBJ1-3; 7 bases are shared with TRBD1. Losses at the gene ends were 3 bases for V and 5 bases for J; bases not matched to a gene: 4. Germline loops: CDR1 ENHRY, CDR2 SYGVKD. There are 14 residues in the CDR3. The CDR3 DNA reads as TGTGCCATCAGTGATACGACAGGGAGAAACACCATATATTTT. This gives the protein CAISDTTGRNTIYF.

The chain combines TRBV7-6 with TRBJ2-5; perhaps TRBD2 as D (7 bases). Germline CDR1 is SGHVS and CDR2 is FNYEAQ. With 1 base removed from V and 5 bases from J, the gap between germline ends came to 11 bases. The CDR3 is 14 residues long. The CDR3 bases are TGTGCCAGCAGCTTAGGGGGGGGCACCGAGACCCAGTACTTC. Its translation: CASSLGGGTETQYF.

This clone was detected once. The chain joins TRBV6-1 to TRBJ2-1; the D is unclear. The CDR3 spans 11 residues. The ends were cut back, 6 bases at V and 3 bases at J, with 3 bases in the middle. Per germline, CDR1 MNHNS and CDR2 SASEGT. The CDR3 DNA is TGTGCCAGCAGACTCTACAATGAGCAGTTCTTC. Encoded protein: CASRLYNEQFF.

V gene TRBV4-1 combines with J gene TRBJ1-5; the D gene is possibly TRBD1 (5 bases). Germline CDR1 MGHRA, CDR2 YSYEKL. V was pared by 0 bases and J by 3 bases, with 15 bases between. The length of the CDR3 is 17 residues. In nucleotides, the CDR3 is TGCGCCAGCAGCCAAGAAGGGGTAGGCACGATCAATCAGCCCCAGCATTTT. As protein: CASSQEGVGTINQPQHF.

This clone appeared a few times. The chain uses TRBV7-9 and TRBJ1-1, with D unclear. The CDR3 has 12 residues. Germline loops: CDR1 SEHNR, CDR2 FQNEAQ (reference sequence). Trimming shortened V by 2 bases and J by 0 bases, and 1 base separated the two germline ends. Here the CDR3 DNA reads TGTGCCAGCAGCTTATTGAACACTGAAGCTTTCTTT. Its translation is CASSLLNTEAFF.

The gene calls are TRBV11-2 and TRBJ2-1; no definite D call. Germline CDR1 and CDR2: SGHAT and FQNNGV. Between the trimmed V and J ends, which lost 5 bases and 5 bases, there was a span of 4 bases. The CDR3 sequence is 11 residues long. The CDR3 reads CASSRNNEQFF. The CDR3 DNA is TGTGCCAGCAGCCGTAACAATGAGCAGTTCTTC.

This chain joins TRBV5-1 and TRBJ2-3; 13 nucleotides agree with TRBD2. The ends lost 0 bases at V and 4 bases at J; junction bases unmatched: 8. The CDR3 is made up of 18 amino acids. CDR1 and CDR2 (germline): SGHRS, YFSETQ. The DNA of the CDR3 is TGCGCCAGCAGCTTGGCGGAACTAGCGGGGGGGAGCGCAGATACGCAGTATTTT. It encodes CASSLAELAGGSADTQYF.

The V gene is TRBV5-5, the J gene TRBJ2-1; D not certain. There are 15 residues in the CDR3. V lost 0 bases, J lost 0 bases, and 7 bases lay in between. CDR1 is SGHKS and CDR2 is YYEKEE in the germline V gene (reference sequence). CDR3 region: CASSLAPGSYNEQFF. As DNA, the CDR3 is TGTGCCAGCAGCTTGGCCCCCGGCTCCTACAATGAGCAGTTCTTC.

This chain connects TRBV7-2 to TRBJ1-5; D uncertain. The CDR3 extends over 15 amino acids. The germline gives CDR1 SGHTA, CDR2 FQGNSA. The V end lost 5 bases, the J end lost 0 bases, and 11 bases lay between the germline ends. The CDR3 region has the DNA TGTGCCAGCAGCCGTTACAGCGATAGCAATCAGCCCCAGCATTTT. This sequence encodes CASSRYSDSNQPQHF.

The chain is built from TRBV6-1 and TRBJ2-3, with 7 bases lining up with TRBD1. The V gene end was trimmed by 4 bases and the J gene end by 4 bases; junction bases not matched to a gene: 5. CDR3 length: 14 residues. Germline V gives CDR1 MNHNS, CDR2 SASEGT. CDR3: CASSARGLPDTQYF. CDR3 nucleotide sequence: TGTGCCAGCAGTGCAAGGGGGCTACCAGATACGCAGTATTTT.

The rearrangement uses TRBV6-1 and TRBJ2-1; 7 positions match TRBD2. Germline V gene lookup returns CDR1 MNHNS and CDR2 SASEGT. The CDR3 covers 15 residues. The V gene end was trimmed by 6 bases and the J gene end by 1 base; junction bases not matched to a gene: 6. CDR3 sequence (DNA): TGTGCCAGCAGCTTCCAGCGGGGTTCCTACAATGAGCAGTTCTTC. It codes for CASSFQRGSYNEQFF.

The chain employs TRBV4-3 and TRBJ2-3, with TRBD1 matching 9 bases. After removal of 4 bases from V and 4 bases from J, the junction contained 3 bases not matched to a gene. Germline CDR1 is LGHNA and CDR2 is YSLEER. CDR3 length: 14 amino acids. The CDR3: CASSLTGGADTQYF. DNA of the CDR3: TGCGCCAGCAGCCTAACAGGGGGCGCAGATACGCAGTATTTT.

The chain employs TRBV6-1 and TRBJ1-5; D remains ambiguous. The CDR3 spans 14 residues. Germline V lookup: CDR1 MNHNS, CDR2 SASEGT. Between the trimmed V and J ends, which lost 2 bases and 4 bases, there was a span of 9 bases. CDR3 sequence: CASSEIRRNQPQHF. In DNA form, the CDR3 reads TGTGCCAGCAGTGAAATTAGGAGAAATCAGCCCCAGCATTTT.

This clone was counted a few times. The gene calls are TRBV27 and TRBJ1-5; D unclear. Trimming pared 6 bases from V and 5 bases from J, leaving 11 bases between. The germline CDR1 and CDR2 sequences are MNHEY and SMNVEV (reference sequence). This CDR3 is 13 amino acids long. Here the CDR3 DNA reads TGTGCCAGCAGCCAGGACCGTTATCAGCCCCAGCATTTT. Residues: CASSQDRYQPQHF.

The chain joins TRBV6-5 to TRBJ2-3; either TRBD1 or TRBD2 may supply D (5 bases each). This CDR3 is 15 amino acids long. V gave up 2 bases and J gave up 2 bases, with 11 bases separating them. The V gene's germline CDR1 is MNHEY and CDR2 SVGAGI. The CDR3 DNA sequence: TGTGCCAGCAGTTACGGGGCGGGTTTCACAGATACGCAGTATTTT. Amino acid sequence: CASSYGAGFTDTQYF.

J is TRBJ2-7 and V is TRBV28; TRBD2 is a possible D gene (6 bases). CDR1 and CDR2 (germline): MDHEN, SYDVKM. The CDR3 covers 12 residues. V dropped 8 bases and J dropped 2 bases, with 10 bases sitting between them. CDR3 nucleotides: TGTGCCAGCTTGGGACTCGCCTACGAGCAGTACTTC. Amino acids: CASLGLAYEQYF.

DNA for the CDR3: TGTGCCAGCAAATACAGGGACTCGGACGAGCAGTACTTC. It specifies CASKYRDSDEQYF. The chain carries TRBV6-1 and TRBJ2-7; either TRBD1 or TRBD2 may supply D (6 bases each). V was cut by 7 bases and J by 5 bases, with 15 bases left in between. Germline CDR1 MNHNS, CDR2 SASEGT. This CDR3 region has 13 residues.

The CDR3 protein is CASSLMARWDWPQHF. In DNA, the CDR3 is TGTGCCAGCAGTTTAATGGCAAGGTGGGATTGGCCCCAGCATTTT. The rearrangement joins TRBV28 to TRBJ1-5; D ambiguous. This CDR3 has 15 amino acids. Germline loops: CDR1 MDHEN, CDR2 SYDVKM. V lost 2 bases, J lost 9 bases, and 17 bases lay in between.

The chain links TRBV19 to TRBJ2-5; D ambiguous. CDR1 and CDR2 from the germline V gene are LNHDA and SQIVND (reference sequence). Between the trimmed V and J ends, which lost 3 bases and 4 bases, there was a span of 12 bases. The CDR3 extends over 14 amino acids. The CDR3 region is CASSIKGWGETQYF. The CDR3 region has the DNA TGTGCCAGTAGTATTAAAGGATGGGGAGAGACCCAGTACTTC.

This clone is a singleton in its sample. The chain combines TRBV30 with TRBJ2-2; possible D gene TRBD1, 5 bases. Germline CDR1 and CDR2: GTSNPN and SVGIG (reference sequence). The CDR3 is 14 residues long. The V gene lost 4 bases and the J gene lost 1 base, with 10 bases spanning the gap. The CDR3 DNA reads TGTGCCTGGAATTTCGGACAGAACACCGGGGAGCTGTTTTTT. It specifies CAWNFGQNTGELFF.

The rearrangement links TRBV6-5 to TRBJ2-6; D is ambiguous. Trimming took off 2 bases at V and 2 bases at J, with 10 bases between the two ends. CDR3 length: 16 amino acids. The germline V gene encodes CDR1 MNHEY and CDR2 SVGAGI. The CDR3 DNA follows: TGTGCCAGCAGTTACGGCCACGGGCCTGGGGCCAACGTCCTGACTTTC. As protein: CASSYGHGPGANVLTF.

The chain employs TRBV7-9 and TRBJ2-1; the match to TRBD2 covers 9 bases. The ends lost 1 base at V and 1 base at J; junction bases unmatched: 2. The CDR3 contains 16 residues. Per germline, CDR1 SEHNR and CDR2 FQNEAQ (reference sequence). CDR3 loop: CASSLVAGGSYNEQFF. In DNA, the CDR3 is TGTGCCAGCAGCTTAGTGGCGGGGGGGTCCTACAATGAGCAGTTCTTC.

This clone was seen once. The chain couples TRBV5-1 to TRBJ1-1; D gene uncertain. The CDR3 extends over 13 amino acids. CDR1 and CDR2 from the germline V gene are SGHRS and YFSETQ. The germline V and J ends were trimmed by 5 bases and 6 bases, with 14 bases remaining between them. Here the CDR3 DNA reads TGCGCCAGCAGAAAGACGGGTTTACCTGAAGCTTTCTTT. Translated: CASRKTGLPEAFF.

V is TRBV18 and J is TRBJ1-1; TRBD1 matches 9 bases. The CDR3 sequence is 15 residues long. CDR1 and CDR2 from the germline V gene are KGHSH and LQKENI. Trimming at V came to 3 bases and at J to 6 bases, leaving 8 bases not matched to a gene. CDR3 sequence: CASSPGTGPISEAFF. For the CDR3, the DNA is TGTGCCAGCTCACCGGGGACAGGGCCTATATCTGAAGCTTTCTTT.

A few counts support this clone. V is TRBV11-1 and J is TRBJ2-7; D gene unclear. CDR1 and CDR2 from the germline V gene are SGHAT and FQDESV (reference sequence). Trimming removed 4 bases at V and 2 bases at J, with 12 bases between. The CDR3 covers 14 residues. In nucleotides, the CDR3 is TGTGCCAGCAGCTCAGGAGTGCTGACCTACGAGCAGTACTTC. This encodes CASSSGVLTYEQYF. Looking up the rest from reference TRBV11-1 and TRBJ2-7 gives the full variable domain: EAEVAQSPRYKITEKSQAVAFWCDPISGHATLYWYRQILGQGPELLVQFQDESVVDDSQLPKDRFSAERLKGVDSTLKIQPAELGDSAMYLCASSSGVLTYEQYFGPGTRLTVT.

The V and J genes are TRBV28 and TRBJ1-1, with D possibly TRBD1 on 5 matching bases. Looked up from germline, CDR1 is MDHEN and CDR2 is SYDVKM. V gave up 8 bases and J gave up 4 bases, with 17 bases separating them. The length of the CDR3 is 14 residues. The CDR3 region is CASPPPGRSTEAFF. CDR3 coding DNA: TGTGCCAGCCCCCCTCCGGGACGGAGCACTGAAGCTTTCTTT.